This TCR beta chain was retrieved from a study of cytotoxic CD8 clonotypes in ibrutinib-treated CLL. Study observations and caveats: Clonality showed a rise at ibrutinib response that reversed toward baseline at progression.

Method: immunoSEQ multiplex PCR; TCRdb's copy keeps in-frame clones and lacks some. The table includes around 310,000 clones, about 80% detected once. About this clone itself: The antigen remains unidentified.

The clonotype comes from a human donor with chronic lymphocytic leukemia. Sequencing used PBMCs, obtained before ibrutinib treatment.

The CDR3 sequence is CASSQVYGTSPGEQYF. CDR3 DNA: TGCGCCAGCAGCCAAGTTTACGGGACTAGCCCGGGGGAGCAGTACTTC. This chain connects TRBV4-3 to TRBJ2-7; 9 bases are shared with TRBD2. The CDR3 has 16 amino acids. Per the germline V gene, CDR1 is LGHNA and CDR2 is YSLEER. After removal of 1 base from V and 7 bases from J, the junction contained 11 bases not matched to a gene.